These 19 T cell receptor beta chains share one sample of origin, sequenced in a study of CD8 T cells in Susac syndrome. Reverse transcription of about 0.45 to 1 ug RNA was performed with random hexamers. MiXCR, run by TCRdb on the immunoSEQ multiplex PCR reads, gives a single entry per CDR3 protein. The profile shows about 53,000 distinct CDR3 sequences, approximately 95% of them singletons. Sequencing was carried out using CD8+ T cells from PBMCs. All receptors come from a human donor with Susac syndrome.

The V gene is TRBV25-1, the J gene TRBJ2-7, with D perhaps matching TRBD1 (6 bases). Germline CDR1 and CDR2: MGHDK and SYGVNS. CDR3 length: 13 residues. Between the trimmed V and J ends, which lost 6 bases and 2 bases, there was a span of 11 bases. The CDR3 region is CASSADSAYEQYF. DNA of the CDR3: TGTGCCAGCAGCGCGGACAGCGCCTACGAGCAGTACTTC.

The chain carries TRBV20-1 and TRBJ2-1, with 10 bases matching TRBD2. The CDR3 covers 13 residues. The trim removed 5 bases at V and 5 bases at J, leaving 3 bases unmatched. Germline loops: CDR1 DFQATT, CDR2 SNEGSKA (reference sequence). The CDR3 here is CSAQRGGNNEQFF. CDR3 sequence (DNA): TGCAGTGCTCAGCGGGGGGGGAACAATGAGCAGTTCTTC.

The J gene is TRBJ1-1, the V gene TRBV6-6, with D possibly being TRBD1 (5 bases). CDR1 MNHNY and CDR2 SVGAGI come from the germline V gene (reference sequence). CDR3 length equals 14 residues. V shed 2 bases and J shed 5 bases, with 12 bases lying between them. CDR3 sequence reads: CASSYRGDDTEAFF. CDR3 DNA: TGTGCCAGCAGTTACAGAGGGGATGATACTGAAGCTTTCTTT.

The genes are TRBV9 and TRBJ1-2; 9 bases map to TRBD1. Germline lookup yields CDR1 SGDLS and CDR2 YYNGEE. The CDR3 extends over 15 amino acids. With 0 bases clipped from V and 7 bases from J, the junction kept 7 bases outside the gene matches. DNA for the CDR3: TGTGCCAGCAGCGTAGACGGGGGACAGGGCAGTGGCTACACCTTC. Translating gives CASSVDGGQGSGYTF.

The CDR3 spells CASSLKDGAPRGRAKTQYF. The CDR3 DNA sequence: TGTGCCAGCAGCTTAAAGGACGGGGCACCCCGGGGCAGGGCAAAGACCCAGTACTTC. The chain employs TRBV7-9 and TRBJ2-5, with D possibly being TRBD1 or TRBD2 (5 bases each). Trimming cost V 2 bases and J 6 bases, with 28 bases left between them. Germline CDR1 and CDR2: SEHNR and FQNEAQ (reference sequence). The CDR3 is 19 amino acids.

J is TRBJ1-4 and V is TRBV6-5, with D unclear. V was clipped by 0 bases and J by 0 bases, with 11 bases between them. The CDR3 has 17 residues. Germline assignment: CDR1 MNHEY and CDR2 SVGAGI. The DNA for the CDR3 is TGTGCCAGCAGTTACTCGTTGGTCGAGGCAACTAATGAAAAACTGTTTTTT. Its protein product is CASSYSLVEATNEKLFF.

For the CDR3, the DNA is TGCAGCGTTGAATTGGGGTTATCTGGAAACACCATATATTTT. It specifies CSVELGLSGNTIYF. V is TRBV29-1 and J is TRBJ1-3; no definite D call. CDR1 and CDR2 from the germline V gene are SQVTM and ANQGSEA. The CDR3 has 14 residues. V was pared by 2 bases and J by 1 base, with 9 bases between.

The chain recombines TRBV7-9 with TRBJ1-5; a possible D gene is TRBD1 (6 bases). Trimming shortened V by 5 bases and J by 3 bases, and 14 bases separated the two germline ends. CDR1 and CDR2 from the germline V gene are SEHNR and FQNEAQ (reference sequence). This CDR3 has 15 residues. The DNA for the CDR3 is TGTGCCAGCAGCGCGGCAGGGGTAGACAATCAGCCCCAGCATTTT. Residues: CASSAAGVDNQPQHF.

J is TRBJ1-2 and V is TRBV7-3; 9 bases are shared with TRBD1. Germline V gives CDR1 SGHTA, CDR2 FQGTGA. V gave up 4 bases and J gave up 4 bases; unmatched junction bases: 7. The CDR3 is 15 residues long. The CDR3 nucleotides are TGTGCCAGCAGCTACACAGGGGGCGACGGCTATGGCTACACCTTC. Encoded protein: CASSYTGGDGYGYTF. The full variable domain, completed using reference TRBV7-3 and TRBJ1-2, is GAGVSQTPSNKVTEKGKYVELRCDPISGHTALYWYRQSLGQGPEFLIYFQGTGAADDSGLPNDRFFAVRPEGSVSTLKIQRTERGDSAVYLCASSYTGGDGYGYTFGSGTRLTVV.

The rearrangement uses TRBV15 and TRBJ1-2; maybe TRBD1 (6 bases). The V end was cut by 2 bases, the J end by 6 bases, with 16 bases between. Germline loops: CDR1 LNHNV, CDR2 YYDKDF (reference sequence). This CDR3 contains 15 residues. The CDR3 loop reads CATSRHHTGSDGYTF. The CDR3 DNA follows: TGTGCCACCAGCAGACACCATACAGGGTCCGATGGCTACACCTTC.

The chain has TRBV6-5 and TRBJ1-2; 8 bases are a match to TRBD1. The CDR3 runs to 13 residues. V dropped 2 bases and J dropped 12; count of bases not matched to a gene: 8. CDR1 is MNHEY and CDR2 is SVGAGI in the germline V gene. The CDR3 sequence: CASSYPGGERNTF. The CDR3, as DNA: TGTGCCAGCAGTTACCCAGGGGGCGAGAGAAACACCTTC.

V gene TRBV30 combines with J gene TRBJ2-1, with 9 bases identical to TRBD2. Trimming took 2 bases from V and 5 from J; bases not matched to a gene: 10. The CDR3 has 16 amino acids. Germline V CDR1 and CDR2: GTSNPN, SVGIG (reference sequence). The CDR3 loop reads CAWSLFKRGVNNEQFF. CDR3 sequence (DNA): TGTGCCTGGAGTTTATTTAAGCGGGGGGTAAACAATGAGCAGTTCTTC.

V usage is TRBV20-1 and J usage is TRBJ2-7; the match to TRBD2 covers 11 bases. The CDR3 is 16 amino acids. V gave up 2 bases and J gave up 2 bases; unmatched junction bases: 8. CDR1 and CDR2 (germline): DFQATT, SNEGSKA (reference sequence). CDR3 loop: CSARLAGGVYTYEQYF. The CDR3 DNA reads as TGCAGTGCTAGACTAGCGGGGGGTGTGTATACCTACGAGCAGTACTTC.

The chain has TRBV27 and TRBJ1-1; D gene ambiguous. This CDR3 region has 13 residues. CDR1 is MNHEY, CDR2 SMNVEV, per germline (reference sequence). Trimming took off 4 bases at V and 4 bases at J, with 10 bases between the two ends. The CDR3 loop reads CASSYRRGTEAFF. DNA of the CDR3: TGTGCCAGCAGTTATAGGCGTGGCACTGAAGCTTTCTTT.

The gene calls are TRBV27 and TRBJ2-4; possible D gene TRBD2, 7 bases. The CDR3 consists of 16 residues. The germline V gene encodes CDR1 MNHEY and CDR2 SMNVEV (reference sequence). V was clipped by 3 bases and J by 0 bases, with 12 bases between them. CDR3 sequence: CASSLAGAEAKNIQYF. The CDR3 region has the DNA TGTGCCAGCAGTTTGGCGGGGGCGGAAGCCAAAAACATTCAGTACTTC.

This chain connects TRBV24-1 to TRBJ2-5; D may be TRBD2 (5 bases). The CDR3 runs to 13 residues. V lost 5 bases and J 2 bases, leaving 8 bases between the germline ends. Germline assignment: CDR1 KGHDR and CDR2 SFDVKD. The CDR3 loop is CATSVTGQETQYF. The CDR3, as DNA: TGTGCCACCAGTGTTACGGGGCAAGAGACCCAGTACTTC.

The chain joins TRBV11-2 to TRBJ2-1; the match to TRBD2 covers 8 bases. V lost 7 bases to trimming and J lost 0 bases; unmatched junction nucleotides: 5. The CDR3 consists of 15 residues. The germline gives CDR1 SGHAT, CDR2 FQNNGV. CDR3 in amino acids: CASTGGSSSYNEQFF. The CDR3 DNA reads as TGTGCCAGCACGGGGGGGTCGAGCTCCTACAATGAGCAGTTCTTC.

The gene calls are TRBV12-3 or TRBV12-4 and TRBJ1-1; weak D call: TRBD1 (5 bases). The V and J ends lost 4 bases and 8 bases respectively, with 8 bases between them. The CDR3 has 11 amino acids. The CDR3: CASSWGNEAFF. In nucleotides, the CDR3 is TGTGCCAGCAGTTGGGGGAACGAAGCTTTCTTT.

This clonotype has a handful of counts. The chain couples TRBV15 to TRBJ2-2, with a tentative D call TRBD1 (6 bases). The ends were cut back, 0 bases at V and 6 bases at J, with 11 bases in the middle. The CDR3 is 15 residues long. Per the germline V gene, CDR1 is LNHNV and CDR2 is YYDKDF (reference sequence). CDR3 coding DNA: TGTGCCACCAGCAGAGACAGGGGATGGGCCGGGGAGCTGTTTTTT. The encoded protein is CATSRDRGWAGELFF.